Listed below are T cell receptor beta chains from one sample, sequenced in a study of cytomegalovirus exposure and HLA in healthy donors. Clones were sequenced by immunoSEQ multiplex PCR, and TCRdb holds only the in-frame ones, with some missing. The table includes about 120,000 clones, around 70% detected once. The sequenced sample was PBMCs. The receptors derive from a man between 35 and 55 years old in good health and CMV-seropositive. CDR3s include the opening cysteine and the closing phenylalanine or tryptophan. Each record gives: D gene, clone size, V gene, J gene, CDR3 DNA, CDR3 protein. The D gene is left open where the match is weak. The size entry is marked missing in some rows and otherwise reads once, few, many or a size class.

>-|-|TRBV11-3|TRBJ2-3
TGTGCCAGCAGCGCCCGTAGAGATACGCAGTATTTT
CASSARRDTQYF
>-|-|TRBV11-2|TRBJ2-1
TGTGCCAGCAGCCCTACAGGTCCCAATGAGCAGTTCTTC
CASSPTGPNEQFF
>-|-|TRBV10-1|TRBJ2-3
TGCGCCACCGATAAAGGGGGGGGACCTAACAGTGCAGATACGCAGTATTTT
CATDKGGGPNSADTQYF
>-|-|TRBV2|TRBJ1-1
TGTGCCAGCAGTGTGGAGGTGAACACTGAAGCTTTCTTT
CASSVEVNTEAFF
>-|-|TRBV18|TRBJ2-4
TGTGCCAGCTCCCCGGGGGGCAACATTCAGTACTTC
CASSPGGNIQYF
>-|-|TRBV27|TRBJ2-3
TGTGCCAGCTCCCGACTGATCACAGATACGCAGTATTTT
CASSRLITDTQYF
>TRBD2|-|TRBV7-8|TRBJ2-5
TGTGCCAGCAGTTTTTTAGCGGGAGGTGTAGAGACCCAGTACTTC
CASSFLAGGVETQYF
>-|-|TRBV28|TRBJ1-2
TGTGCCATCCGCGGACAGCGAGCTAACTATGGCTACACCTTC
CAIRGQRANYGYTF
>-|few|TRBV11-2|TRBJ1-3
TGTGCCAGCAGCTTCACGGGGGTGACCGGAAACACCATATATTTT
CASSFTGVTGNTIYF
>-|-|TRBV28|TRBJ2-7
TGTGCCAGCAGTTTAACGCCGACAGTCCCACTTTTC
CASSLTPTVPLF
>TRBD1|once|TRBV5-1|TRBJ2-7
TGCGCCAGCAGATGGGGGACAGGGAGCTCCTACGAGCAGTACTTC
CASRWGTGSSYEQYF
>TRBD1|-|TRBV5-6|TRBJ1-1
TGTGCCAGCAGCGCAGGGACAGGGGGCACTGAAGCTTTCTTT
CASSAGTGGTEAFF
>-|-|TRBV6-6|TRBJ2-3
TGTGCCAGCAGTTACCGCCCGATAAGACAGTCGGATACGCAGTATTTT
CASSYRPIRQSDTQYF
>-|-|TRBV19|TRBJ1-5
TGTGCCAGTTCTGCGGCAGTCTTTAGCAATCAGCCCCAGCATTTT
CASSAAVFSNQPQHF
>-|-|TRBV4-3|TRBJ1-6
TGCGCCAGCAGCCAAGGGGCGGGGAATTCACCCCTCCACTTT
CASSQGAGNSPLHF
>-|once|TRBV15|TRBJ2-7
TGTGCCACCAGCACCCGGGACCGGACAGCCCCCTACGAGCAGTACTTC
CATSTRDRTAPYEQYF
>TRBD1|once|TRBV5-1|TRBJ1-2
TGCGCCAGCAGCTTGACAGGGGGCGATGGCTACACCTTC
CASSLTGGDGYTF
>TRBD2|-|TRBV6-1|TRBJ2-1
TGTGCCAGCAGTGTCAAGGGAGCGGGGGCGGGTGAGCAGTTCTTC
CASSVKGAGAGEQFF
>TRBD1|once|TRBV7-3|TRBJ1-1
TGTGCCAGCAGCTACAGGGGAGGCACTGAAGCTTTCTTT
CASSYRGGTEAFF
>-|-|TRBV25-1|TRBJ2-2
TGTGCCACCGCAGGGGCAGCGAACACCGGGGAGCTGTTTTTT
CATAGAANTGELFF
>TRBD1|-|TRBV7-2|TRBJ2-7
TGTGCCAGCAGCTCTTCTTCCGGGACAGGGGCGGGAATGCAGTACTTC
CASSSSSGTGAGMQYF
>TRBD2|-|TRBV27|TRBJ2-1
TGTGCCAGCACCTCCGGGACTAGCGGGAGAGGTGAGCAGTTCTTC
CASTSGTSGRGEQFF
>-|few|TRBV2|TRBJ2-5
TGTGCCAGCAGGGGGACTGGGGGTGAGACCCAGTACTTC
CASRGTGGETQYF
>TRBD2|-|TRBV4-1|TRBJ2-3
TGCGCCAGCAGCCAAGAATACCTAGCGGGGGAAGATACGCAGTATTTT
CASSQEYLAGEDTQYF
>-|-|TRBV28|TRBJ2-1
TGTGCCAGCAGTTCTGGTAGCGTGGGGTCTAATGAGCAGTTCTTC
CASSSGSVGSNEQFF
>TRBD1|-|TRBV7-3|TRBJ2-2
TGTGCCAGCAGAACGACAGGGTTCACCGGGGAGCTGTTTTTT
CASRTTGFTGELFF
>-|-|TRBV5-6|TRBJ1-1
TGTGCCAGCAGCTTGGCGGGGGTGGGGGGCACTGAAGCTTTCTTT
CASSLAGVGGTEAFF
>TRBD1|-|TRBV5-6|TRBJ1-3
TGTGCCAGCAGCCTCGGACAGGGCCCTGGAAACACCATATATTTT
CASSLGQGPGNTIYF
>TRBD1|few|TRBV5-6|TRBJ2-7
TGTGCCAGCAGCCCGCGGACAGGGGGGTACTTC
CASSPRTGGYF
>TRBD1|-|TRBV30|TRBJ1-4
TGTGCCTCCTGGACAGGGACTAATGAAAAACTGTTTTTT
CASWTGTNEKLFF
>TRBD2|-|TRBV6-1|TRBJ2-5
TGTGCCAGTTCGAGGAGCGGGATTAATCAAGAGACCCAGTACTTC
CASSRSGINQETQYF
>-|-|TRBV11-3|TRBJ2-1
TGTGCCAGCAGCTTGGGCAGTTACAATGAGCAGTTCTTC
CASSLGSYNEQFF
>TRBD1|-|TRBV27|TRBJ1-2
TGTGCCAGCAGTTTCAAAGACAGGGGGTATGGCTACACCTTC
CASSFKDRGYGYTF
>-|-|TRBV7-9|TRBJ2-5
TGTGCCAGCAGCTTAGGGCGGGCAGAGCAAGAGACCCAGTACTTC
CASSLGRAEQETQYF
>-|-|TRBV19|TRBJ2-1
TGTGCCAGTAGTATCTCACTTTACAATGAGCAGTTCTTC
CASSISLYNEQFF
>-|-|TRBV30|TRBJ2-1
TGTGCCTGGAGGTTCAGGGGCCGTTACAATGAGCAGTTCTTC
CAWRFRGRYNEQFF
>-|-|TRBV7-2|TRBJ2-4
TGTGCCAGCAGCCCCTTCGGGGGAGACATTCAGTACTTC
CASSPFGGDIQYF
>TRBD1|once|TRBV7-6|TRBJ2-7
TGTGCCAGCAGCTTCGGGGACAGCACTCCCTCCTACGAGCAGTACTTC
CASSFGDSTPSYEQYF
>TRBD1|-|TRBV30|TRBJ1-2
TGTGCCTGCTTCGTCCAGACAGGGAGAATAAACTATGGCTACACCTTC
CACFVQTGRINYGYTF
>TRBD2|-|TRBV11-2|TRBJ2-5
TGTGCCAGCAGTTCTAGCGGACGTTCGGAAGAGACCCAGTACTTC
CASSSSGRSEETQYF
>-|-|TRBV18|TRBJ2-2
TGTGCCAGCTCACCCTACCAGGCCAACACCGGGGAGCTGTTTTTT
CASSPYQANTGELFF
>TRBD2|-|TRBV27|TRBJ2-1
TGTGCCAGCACCGTGGGGGGGTTCTCATTCTTC
CASTVGGFSFF
>TRBD1|-|TRBV5-4|TRBJ1-1
TGTGCCAGCAGCCAGGACAGGGGCTGGGGCACTGAAGCTTTCTTT
CASSQDRGWGTEAFF
>-|-|TRBV5-1|TRBJ2-1
TGCGCCAGCAGCTTGGTTCCAGGGTCCAATGAGCAGTTCTTC
CASSLVPGSNEQFF
>TRBD2|-|TRBV5-4|TRBJ2-1
TGTGCCAGCAGCTCCGGGACTAGCGGGAGGAACAATGAGCAGTTCTTC
CASSSGTSGRNNEQFF
>-|-|TRBV6-1|TRBJ2-1
TGTGCCAGCAGTGTCCGCGGGGGCGTCTACAATGAGCAGTTCTTC
CASSVRGGVYNEQFF
>TRBD1|-|TRBV10-1|TRBJ2-1
TGCGCCAGCAGCCGGGACAGGGGGCGGAATGAGCAGTTCTTC
CASSRDRGRNEQFF
>TRBD2|-|TRBV7-9|TRBJ2-5
TGTGCCAGCAGCCGGGGACTAGCGGGGGGAGTGTTAGAGACCCAGTACTTC
CASSRGLAGGVLETQYF
>-|-|TRBV2|TRBJ2-1
TGTGCCAGCAGTGAATACAGCTCCTACAATGAGCAGTTCTTC
CASSEYSSYNEQFF
>-|-|TRBV19|TRBJ1-4
TGTGCCAGTAGTACACCACAGGGCCGGTGGGAAAAACTGTTTTTT
CASSTPQGRWEKLFF